The subject of this entry is one TCR beta chain. Its antigen is not yet known. No much larger clonotype is one base removed from it; base qualities were not supplied. To sequence the TCRbeta CDR3 region, genomic DNA was isolated from the sorted cells. TCRbeta CDR3 regions were sequenced using the immunoSEQ Assay. TCRdb carries this immuneACCESS record with in-frame sequences only. Its versions omit some clonotypes, under half of them owing to an unresolved V gene in the studies checked, with the rest unexplained. The sample table shows about 74,000 clones, and 80% to 85% are seen once. The ten largest clones represent approximately 2.1% of the sample. Germline trimming: 6 bases from V, 8 bases from J; junction bases outside gene matches: 6. For CDR1 and CDR2, the germline V gene lists MNHNS and SASEGT. The CDR3 contains 15 residues, cysteine and phenylalanine counted. Only the CDR3 DNA stays, 45 bases, in frame from base 1.

The data are from a study of OX40 agonist ivuxolimab in advanced cancers. Regarding the study in general: Ivuxolimab, which targeted the costimulatory receptor OX40 (CD134), was an agonistic, fully human IgG2 monoclonal antibody. The monotherapy dose-escalation portion (N ≈ 56 patients) of the phase I ivuxolimab trial is reported in the paper. Prior anti-PD-1, anti-PD-L1 or anti-CTLA-4 therapy was permitted, and 40% of dose-escalation patients had received checkpoint inhibitors. Peripheral TCRbeta sequencing was intended to test whether TCR sequence diversity was altered and clonal T-cell expansion was caused by ivuxolimab. A male proportion of approximately 83% and a mean age of approximately 60 years, ranging from roughly 23 to 90, were recorded for the dose-escalation cohort. Partial responses occurred in three dose-escalation patients: two with cutaneous melanoma and one with hepatocellular carcinoma. Among the approximately 50 dose-escalation patients, 19 had hepatocellular carcinoma, roughly 15 melanoma, 9 renal cell carcinoma and 9 head and neck cancer. Intravenous ivuxolimab was administered to patients every 2 weeks at six dose levels: 0.01, 0.1, 0.3, 1.5, 3 and 10 mg/kg.

Overall results and qualifications from the work: In partial responders in the 0.1-3.0 mg/kg groups, normalized peripheral clonal expansion was found to be among the lowest, especially among CD8+ T cells. Low levels of normalized T-cell clonal expansion were also seen in some patients who did not respond. At doses of 0.1 to 3.0 mg/kg, clonal expansion of both CD4+ and CD8+ T cells in blood was seen between baseline and week 6. On average, CD8+ T cells showed more expanded clones than CD4+ T cells after ivuxolimab. Which antigens the clonally expanded peripheral T cells were specific for was not determined.

The trial excluded patients who had a history of autoimmune disease or who were on systemic immunosuppression. In every dose cohort, peripheral blood was drawn for TCR sequencing at baseline, cycle 4 day 1, and cycle 7 day 1. Samples were obtained from an open-label, multicenter, first-in-human phase I dose-escalation trial of ivuxolimab. Adults with locally advanced or metastatic head and neck squamous cell, hepatocellular, melanoma or renal cell carcinoma were enrolled in the trial. Before TCR sequencing, CD4+ T cells and CD8+ T cells were sorted from peripheral blood as separate populations. This TCR came from an adult with an advanced solid tumor such as melanoma, head and neck, liver or kidney cancer. Sequenced material: CD4+ or CD8+ T cells sorted from blood, taken in a trial of the OX40 agonist ivuxolimab. The chain is encoded by TRBV6-1 joined to TRBJ2-3; TRBD2 fits 15 bases in the junction. The nucleotide sequence reads as follows: TGTGCCAGCAGCGGACTAGCGGGAGGGGGAGGTACGCAGTATTTT. Its amino acids are CASSGLAGGGGTQYF.